These 20 T cell receptor beta chains originate from one sample sequenced in a study of shared clonotypes between healthy human individuals (dated by TCRdb to 2018 to 2020). The library relied on the immunoSEQ multiplex PCR assay. The immuneACCESS repertoire file appears here via TCRdb, limited to in-frame rearrangements. These files lack a portion of the clones; in checked studies, under half of the deficit traces to unresolved V genes, and the cause of the others is not known. This sample holds some 630,000 clones; about three quarters were observed only once. The ten largest clones add up to 1.8% of the sample. Sequences were obtained from memory CD4+ T cells sorted from blood. Reading the label with the study, this specimen's cell subset or site is: CD45RA-negative fraction. The source is a woman aged 30 to 39 in good health.

The chain carries TRBV18 and TRBJ1-5, with 7 bases that match TRBD1. The germline V gene has CDR1 KGHSH and CDR2 LQKENI. This CDR3 has 14 amino acids. The junction had 6 bases not matched to a gene; V was cut back by 5 bases and J by 5 bases. CDR3 sequence (DNA): TGTGCCAGCTCAGCGGGACAGTTATATCAGCCCCAGCATTTT. Its protein product is CASSAGQLYQPQHF.

This chain uses TRBV5-1 with TRBJ2-3; 10 bases fit TRBD1. The CDR3 length is 15 residues. Per germline, CDR1 SGHRS and CDR2 YFSETQ. Losses at the gene ends were 6 bases for V and 0 bases for J; bases not matched to a gene: 4. Here the CDR3 DNA reads TGCGCCAGCACCGGGACAGGGGTTAGCACAGATACGCAGTATTTT. This encodes CASTGTGVSTDTQYF.

This clone appeared a few times. This CDR3 is also generated by other DNA sequences in the sample. The chain employs TRBV25-1 and TRBJ2-3; 7 bases fit TRBD2. Unmatched junction bases numbered 3, after V lost 2 bases and J lost 1 base. The V gene's germline CDR1 is MGHDK and CDR2 SYGVNS. The CDR3 spans 15 residues. The CDR3 DNA follows: TGTGCCAGCAGTGAAGGGCTAGCGGGCACAGATACGCAGTATTTT. Residues: CASSEGLAGTDTQYF. Full variable domain (remainder filled in from reference TRBV25-1 and TRBJ2-3): EADIYQTPRYLVIGTGKKITLECSQTMGHDKMYWYQQDPGMELHLIHYSYGVNSTEKGDLSSESTVSRIRTEHFPLTLESARPSHTSQYLCASSEGLAGTDTQYFGPGTRLTVL.

The chain combines TRBV6-1 with TRBJ2-1; TRBD2 is a possible D gene (6 bases). Germline V gene sequence: CDR1 MNHNS, CDR2 SASEGT. Trimming took 7 bases from V and 12 from J, leaving 13 bases between them. The CDR3 runs to 11 residues. The chain's CDR3 is CASISSGGQFF. CDR3 coding DNA: TGTGCCAGCATCTCGTCCGGGGGGCAGTTCTTC.

There are many counts of this clone. V gene TRBV5-1 combines with J gene TRBJ2-7; D not resolved. The V gene's germline CDR1 is SGHRS and CDR2 YFSETQ. V lost 6 bases and J lost 5, with 18 bases in between. The CDR3 covers 14 residues. The CDR3 reads CASKGVLSRDEQYF. DNA for the CDR3: TGCGCCAGCAAGGGCGTCCTCTCAAGGGACGAGCAGTACTTC.

CDR3 sequence: CASRLPGTYTDTQYF. CDR3 sequence (DNA): TGTGCCAGCAGGCTTCCCGGGACTTACACAGATACGCAGTATTTT. The chain is built from TRBV2 and TRBJ2-3; D is possibly TRBD2 (6 bases). Germline CDR1 SNHLY, CDR2 FYNNEI. The CDR3 has 15 amino acids. Trimming removed 6 bases from V and 2 bases from J, with 15 bases in between. The entire variable domain, with the rest obtained from reference TRBV2 and TRBJ2-3, is as follows: EPEVTQTPSHQVTQMGQEVILRCVPISNHLYFYWYRQILGQKVEFLVSFYNNEISEKSEIFDDQFSVERPDGSNFTLKIRSTKLEDSAMYFCASRLPGTYTDTQYFGPGTRLTVL.

The V call is TRBV30, the J call TRBJ1-1; 9 bases align to TRBD1. The V segment lost 5 bases and the J segment 5 bases; nucleotides outside the gene matches: 12. The germline V gene encodes CDR1 GTSNPN and CDR2 SVGIG (reference sequence). The CDR3 is made up of 15 amino acids. The CDR3 protein is CAWGPGQGGWTEAFF. DNA of the CDR3: TGTGCCTGGGGACCGGGACAGGGTGGATGGACTGAAGCTTTCTTT.

The V gene is TRBV18, the J gene TRBJ2-1; TRBD2 agrees at 12 bases. Germline assignment: CDR1 KGHSH and CDR2 LQKENI. The CDR3 contains 16 residues. The ends lost 1 base at V and 7 bases at J; junction bases unmatched: 5. The DNA for the CDR3 is TGTGCCAGCTCACCACGACTAGCGGGAGAAGTGAATGAGCAGTTCTTC. The encoded protein is CASSPRLAGEVNEQFF.

This clone was seen more than once but under ten times. The J gene is TRBJ2-7, the V gene TRBV7-8; D gene ambiguous. The V gene's germline CDR1 is SGHVS and CDR2 FQNEAQ. CDR3 length equals 11 residues. Trimming stripped 5 bases from V and 3 bases from J, with 5 bases between. The CDR3 is CASSTDYEQYF. For the CDR3, the DNA is TGTGCCAGCAGCACCGACTACGAGCAGTACTTC.

The chain is built from TRBV6-6 and TRBJ1-1; D may be TRBD1 (5 bases). The ends were cut back, 5 bases at V and 4 bases at J, with 8 bases in the middle. Germline V gives CDR1 MNHNY, CDR2 SVGAGI (reference sequence). This CDR3 has 12 amino acids. The CDR3 is CASSTGPTEAFF. In DNA form, the CDR3 reads TGTGCCAGCAGTACAGGTCCCACTGAAGCTTTCTTT.

In its sample, this clone was seen a few times. This sequence joins TRBV29-1 and TRBJ1-4; D remains ambiguous. Trimming stripped 8 bases from V and 7 bases from J, with 14 bases between. Germline V gene lookup returns CDR1 SQVTM and CDR2 ANQGSEA. The CDR3 sequence is 12 residues long. CDR3 sequence (DNA): TGCAGCATCGCTGGAGGAAGTGAAAAACTGTTTTTT. Its protein is CSIAGGSEKLFF.

J is TRBJ2-2 and V is TRBV11-1, with D hard to call. Germline lookup yields CDR1 SGHAT and CDR2 FQDESV (reference sequence). The length of the CDR3 is 14 residues. V was cut by 3 bases and J by 2 bases, with 7 bases left in between. CDR3 sequence reads: CASSLSSNTGELFF. CDR3 coding DNA: TGTGCCAGCAGCTTGTCCAGTAACACCGGGGAGCTGTTTTTT.

The table lists this clone with a few counts. The V gene is TRBV30, the J gene TRBJ1-5, with a weak D call TRBD1 (5 bases). V was pared by 2 bases and J by 10 bases, with 15 bases between. The germline V gene has CDR1 GTSNPN and CDR2 SVGIG (reference sequence). The CDR3 is made up of 13 amino acids. CDR3 bases: TGTGCCTGGAGTTGGGGGGGAGAGTTACCCCAGCATTTT. The encoded protein is CAWSWGGELPQHF. Supplemented by reference TRBV30 and TRBJ1-5, the full variable domain reads SQTIHQWPATLVQPVGSPLSLECTVEGTSNPNLYWYRQAAGRGLQLLFYSVGIGQISSEVPQNLSASRPQDRQFILSSKKLLLSDSGFYLCAWSWGGELPQHFGDGTRLSIL.

V is TRBV6-1 and J is TRBJ2-7, with D possibly being TRBD2 (5 bases). V lost 7 bases and J 6 bases, leaving 19 bases between the germline ends. Germline CDR1 is MNHNS and CDR2 is SASEGT. This CDR3 has 14 residues. CDR3 amino acids: CASTPDLFPTEQYF. As DNA, the CDR3 is TGTGCCAGCACTCCGGACTTATTTCCTACCGAGCAGTACTTC.

The rearrangement uses TRBV9 and TRBJ1-1; TRBD1 might be the D (6 bases). Germline V gene sequence: CDR1 SGDLS, CDR2 YYNGEE. Trimming removed 2 bases from V and 6 bases from J, with 14 bases in between. The CDR3 runs 14 residues. This CDR3 reads CASSVGGGGSEAFF. The CDR3 region has the DNA TGTGCCAGCAGCGTCGGTGGGGGGGGCTCTGAAGCTTTCTTT.

CDR3 amino acids: CASRRGEEKLFF. The CDR3 DNA sequence: TGTGCCAGTCGAAGGGGCGAGGAAAAACTGTTTTTT. The chain is built from TRBV28 and TRBJ1-4; maybe TRBD1 (5 bases). CDR1 is MDHEN and CDR2 is SYDVKM in the germline V gene. This CDR3 contains 12 residues. Trimming removed 9 bases at V and 8 bases at J, with 13 bases between.

The rearrangement links TRBV13 to TRBJ1-4; D remains unclear. The CDR3 is 15 residues long. Per the germline V gene, CDR1 is PRHDT and CDR2 is FYEKMQ (reference sequence). V was cut by 5 bases and J by 8 bases, with 18 bases left in between. CDR3 loop: CASSVSGSLGEKLFF. The CDR3 nucleotides read TGTGCCAGCAGCGTGTCAGGAAGTTTAGGGGAAAAACTGTTTTTT.

This clone was seen more than once but under ten times. V usage is TRBV5-6 and J usage is TRBJ2-3, with unresolved D. This CDR3 has 14 amino acids. Trimming cost V 1 base and J 2 bases, with 8 bases left between them. The germline CDR1 and CDR2 sequences are SGHDT and YYEEEE. CDR3 nucleotide sequence: TGTGCCAGCAGCTTGTATACAGTCACAGATACGCAGTATTTT. Protein product: CASSLYTVTDTQYF.

This chain joins TRBV4-2 and TRBJ2-3; D uncertain. V lost 0 bases to trimming and J lost 0 bases, with 4 bases between them. The CDR3 is 14 residues long. Looked up from germline, CDR1 is LGHNA and CDR2 is YNFKEQ. The CDR3 reads CASSQESSTDTQYF. In nucleotides, the CDR3 is TGTGCCAGCAGCCAAGAGAGTAGCACAGATACGCAGTATTTT.

This clone has only a few counts. The CDR3 loop reads CASNRDGVTYEQYF. For the CDR3, the DNA is TGTGCCAGTAACCGGGATGGGGTTACCTACGAGCAGTACTTC. This chain joins TRBV27 and TRBJ2-7, with D tentatively TRBD2 (5 bases). The CDR3 totals 14 residues. The ends were cut back, 9 bases at V and 2 bases at J, with 17 bases in the middle. Germline V gives CDR1 MNHEY, CDR2 SMNVEV (reference sequence).